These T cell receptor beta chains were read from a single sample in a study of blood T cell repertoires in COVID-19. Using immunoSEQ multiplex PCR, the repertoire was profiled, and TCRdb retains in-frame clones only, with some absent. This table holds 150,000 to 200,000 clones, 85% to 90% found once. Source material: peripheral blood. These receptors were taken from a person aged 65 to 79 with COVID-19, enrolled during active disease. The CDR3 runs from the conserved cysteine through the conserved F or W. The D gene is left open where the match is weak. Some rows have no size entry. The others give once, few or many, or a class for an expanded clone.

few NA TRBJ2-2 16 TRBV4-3 CASSPTGRRDTGELFF TGCGCCAGCAGCCCAACGGGCAGGAGGGACACCGGGGAGCTGTTTTTT
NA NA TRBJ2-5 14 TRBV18 CASSPGPPQETQYF TGTGCCAGCTCACCGGGCCCTCCCCAAGAGACCCAGTACTTC
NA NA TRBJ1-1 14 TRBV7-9 CASSLASSKTEAFF TGTGCCAGCAGCTTAGCGAGTTCTAAAACTGAAGCTTTCTTT
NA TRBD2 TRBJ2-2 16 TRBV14 CASSWTSRANTGELFF TGTGCCAGCAGCTGGACTAGCAGGGCGAACACCGGGGAGCTGTTTTTT
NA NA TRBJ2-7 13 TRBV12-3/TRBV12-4 CASSHSPFYEQYF TGTGCCAGCAGCCACAGCCCGTTCTACGAGCAGTACTTC
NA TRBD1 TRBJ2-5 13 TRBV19 CASTTGERETQYF TGTGCCAGTACTACAGGGGAGCGCGAGACCCAGTACTTC
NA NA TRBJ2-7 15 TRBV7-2 CASNLGEVREGEQYF TGTGCCAGCAACTTAGGTGAGGTCAGGGAAGGCGAGCAGTACTTC
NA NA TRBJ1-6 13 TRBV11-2 CASSLPSRLQLHF TGTGCCAGCAGCTTACCTTCGAGACTCCAGCTCCACTTT
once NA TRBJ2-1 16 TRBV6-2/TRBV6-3 CASSSPKAGTYNEQFF TGTGCCAGCAGTTCCCCAAAGGCGGGAACCTACAATGAGCAGTTCTTC
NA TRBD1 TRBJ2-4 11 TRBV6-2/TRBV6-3 CASSTGTAQYF TGTGCCAGCAGCACCGGGACAGCACAGTACTTC
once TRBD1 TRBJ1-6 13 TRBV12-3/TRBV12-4 CASGTGGNSPLHF TGTGCCAGCGGGACAGGGGGAAATTCACCCCTCCACTTT
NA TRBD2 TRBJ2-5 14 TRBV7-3 CASSRAGGMETQYF TGTGCCAGCAGCCGAGCGGGGGGGATGGAGACCCAGTACTTC
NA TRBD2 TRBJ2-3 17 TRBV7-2 CASSLTGTSGKRDTQYF TGTGCCAGCAGCCTAACCGGGACTAGCGGAAAGAGAGATACGCAGTATTTT
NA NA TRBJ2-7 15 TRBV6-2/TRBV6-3 CASSYTGQAGRIQYF TGTGCCAGCAGTTACACTGGTCAGGCTGGTCGTATCCAGTACTTC
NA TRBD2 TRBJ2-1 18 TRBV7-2 CASSLGSTASGKNNEQFF TGTGCCAGCAGCTTAGGGTCGACGGCTAGCGGGAAAAACAATGAGCAGTTCTTC
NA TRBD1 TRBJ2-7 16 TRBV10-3 CAISDTGGESIHEQYF TGTGCCATCAGCGACACAGGGGGCGAGTCAATCCACGAGCAGTACTTC
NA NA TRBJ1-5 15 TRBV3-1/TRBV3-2 CASSQDFTGHQPQHF TGTGCCAGCAGCCAAGATTTTACAGGGCATCAGCCCCAGCATTTT
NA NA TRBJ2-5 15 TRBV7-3 CASSLVSGQSGTQYF TGTGCCAGCAGCTTAGTCTCCGGACAGAGTGGGACCCAGTACTTC
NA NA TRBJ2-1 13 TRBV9 CASSVATAQGQFF TGTGCCAGCAGCGTAGCGACTGCTCAAGGGCAGTTCTTC
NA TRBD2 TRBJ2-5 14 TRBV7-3 CASSPSGLAGTQYF TGTGCCAGCAGCCCTAGCGGGCTAGCAGGGACCCAGTACTTC
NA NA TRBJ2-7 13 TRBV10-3 CAISESRSYEQYF TGTGCCATCAGTGAGTCGCGGTCCTACGAGCAGTACTTC
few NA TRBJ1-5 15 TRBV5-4 CASSPDGGVGQPQHF TGTGCCAGCAGCCCCGACGGAGGGGTCGGTCAGCCCCAGCATTTT
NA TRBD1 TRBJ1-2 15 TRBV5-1 CASSRTGDPNYGYTF TGCGCCAGCAGCAGGACAGGGGACCCTAACTATGGCTACACCTTC
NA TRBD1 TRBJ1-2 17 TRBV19 CASSMFPGQGPNYGYTF TGTGCCAGTAGTATGTTTCCCGGACAGGGACCTAACTATGGCTACACCTTC
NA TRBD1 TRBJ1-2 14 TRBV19 CASSIGDRSYGYTF TGTGCCAGTAGTATCGGGGACAGGAGCTATGGCTACACCTTC
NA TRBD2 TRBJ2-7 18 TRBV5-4 CASTRGPAGVTGSYEQYF TGTGCCAGCACCAGAGGGCCAGCGGGAGTTACAGGGTCCTACGAGCAGTACTTC
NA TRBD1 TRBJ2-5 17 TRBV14 CASSQGDRGEGQETQYF TGTGCCAGCAGCCAAGGGGACAGGGGTGAAGGTCAAGAGACCCAGTACTTC
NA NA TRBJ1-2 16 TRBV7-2 CASSLRSRTELGGYTF TGTGCCAGCAGCTTAAGATCCCGGACAGAATTGGGTGGCTACACCTTC
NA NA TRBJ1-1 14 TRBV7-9 CASSSTTITWEAFF TGTGCCAGCAGCTCGACGACAATTACCTGGGAAGCTTTCTTT
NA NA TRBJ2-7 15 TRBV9 CASSESDISTYEQYF TGTGCCAGCAGTGAATCGGACATCAGTACCTACGAGCAGTACTTC
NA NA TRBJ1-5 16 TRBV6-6 CASSYSPGNSNQPQHF TGTGCCAGCAGTTACTCACCAGGGAATAGCAATCAGCCCCAGCATTTT
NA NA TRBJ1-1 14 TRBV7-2 CASSPIPGSTEAFF TGTGCCAGCAGCCCAATCCCAGGGTCCACTGAAGCTTTCTTT
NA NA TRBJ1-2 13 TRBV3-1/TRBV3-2 CASSQVASKGYTF TGTGCCAGCAGCCAAGTCGCCAGTAAAGGCTACACCTTC
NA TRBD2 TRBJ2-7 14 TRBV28 CASSSPGLAYEQYF TGTGCCAGCAGTAGCCCGGGACTAGCTTACGAGCAGTACTTC
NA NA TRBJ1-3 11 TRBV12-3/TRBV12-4 CASSFRAGTYF TGTGCCAGCAGTTTTAGGGCGGGGACGTATTTT
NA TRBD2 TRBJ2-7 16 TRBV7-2 CASSLVASGGTYEQYF TGTGCCAGCAGCTTAGTGGCTAGCGGGGGGACCTACGAGCAGTACTTC
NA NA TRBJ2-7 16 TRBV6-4 CASSGGIRDLGYEQYF TGTGCCAGCAGTGGGGGGATCCGGGACTTAGGCTACGAGCAGTACTTC
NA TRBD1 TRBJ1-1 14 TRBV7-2 CASSLGGQGVLAFF TGTGCCAGCAGCTTAGGAGGACAGGGTGTTTTGGCTTTCTTT
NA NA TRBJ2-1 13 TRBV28 CASSAHLEDEQFF TGTGCCAGCAGTGCACACCTGGAGGATGAGCAGTTCTTC
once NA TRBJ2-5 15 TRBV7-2 CASSLGAGAAETQYF TGTGCCAGCAGCTTAGGGGCGGGGGCGGCGGAGACCCAGTACTTC
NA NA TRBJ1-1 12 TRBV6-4 CASRGGNTEAFF TGTGCCAGCAGGGGGGGGAACACTGAAGCTTTCTTT
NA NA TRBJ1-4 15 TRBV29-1 CSVTLLLGASEKLFF TGCAGCGTAACCCTATTATTGGGGGCTTCTGAAAAACTGTTTTTT
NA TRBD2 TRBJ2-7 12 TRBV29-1 CSVETGRGEQYF TGCAGCGTTGAGACTGGGAGGGGCGAGCAGTACTTC
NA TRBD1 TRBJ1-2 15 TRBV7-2 CASSPRQGAGYGYTF TGTGCCAGCAGCCCACGACAGGGGGCAGGGTATGGCTACACCTTC
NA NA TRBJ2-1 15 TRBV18 CASSQGGTVFNEQFF TGTGCCAGCTCACAGGGCGGGACAGTCTTCAATGAGCAGTTCTTC
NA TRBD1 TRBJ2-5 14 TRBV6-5 CASSSKDRRETQYF TGTGCCAGCAGTTCCAAGGACAGGAGGGAGACCCAGTACTTC
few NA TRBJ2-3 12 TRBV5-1 CASSLEGDTQYF TGCGCCAGCAGCTTGGAGGGGGACACGCAGTATTTT
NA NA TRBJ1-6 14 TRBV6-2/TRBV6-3 CASSYSANNSPLHF TGTGCCAGCAGTTACTCCGCGAATAATTCACCCCTCCACTTT
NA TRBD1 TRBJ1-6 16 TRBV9 CASSVATDRVGSPLHF TGTGCCAGCAGCGTAGCTACGGACAGGGTTGGATCACCCCTCCACTTT
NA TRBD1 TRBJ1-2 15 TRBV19 CASREGTGTNYGYTF TGTGCCAGTAGGGAGGGGACAGGAACTAACTATGGCTACACCTTC
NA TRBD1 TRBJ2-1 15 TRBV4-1 CASGAAGQGSHEQFF TGCGCCAGCGGGGCGGCAGGACAGGGGTCTCATGAGCAGTTCTTC
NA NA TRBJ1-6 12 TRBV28 CASRELNSPLHF TGTGCCAGCCGGGAGCTTAATTCACCCCTCCACTTT